This T cell receptor beta chain stems from a study of tumor-infiltrating lymphocytes in primary liver carcinoma. Both RNA and DNA were isolated together from around 20-30 mg of bulk tissue that had not been sorted. By surgical resection, the patients were treated for their primary liver carcinoma. Sampling targeted five separate regions of each tumor, which included the tumor centre. Over 80% of the cells in every tumor sample were viable tumor cells. Study findings and constraints: There were only about 7.5-25% of top clones found in all five tumor regions.

As to this clonotype: Its antigen is unidentified. One junction end disagrees with the germline gene, perhaps due to a read error.

The researchers produced TCR beta cDNA from approximately 540 ng total RNA with a constant-region primer. Nested multiplex PCR, run for three rounds with slightly modified ARM-PCR, yielded TCR beta libraries. Primers for the first two PCR rounds were TRBV1-TRBV30 forward primers and a C-beta reverse primer (about 9 cycles per round). TCRdb reprocessed the multiplex PCR reads via MiXCR and lists one record per CDR3 protein. The sample includes tens of thousands of distinct CDR3 sequences, around 77% seen only once; the top ten take around a quarter. CDR3 length: 12 amino acids. Germline V gene sequence: CDR1 SGHNT, CDR2 YENEEA.

This chain joins TRBV11-3 and TRBJ2-1; D unresolved. This sequence was found in a man aged 40-55 years with primary liver carcinoma and hepatitis B virus infection. Sample: liver tumor tissue from sampling region 5. Subset defined: tumor region T5, tumor centre. The DNA of the CDR3 is TGTGCCAGCAAATTAAGTGCCAATGAGCAGATCTTC. This gives the protein CASKLSANEQIF.